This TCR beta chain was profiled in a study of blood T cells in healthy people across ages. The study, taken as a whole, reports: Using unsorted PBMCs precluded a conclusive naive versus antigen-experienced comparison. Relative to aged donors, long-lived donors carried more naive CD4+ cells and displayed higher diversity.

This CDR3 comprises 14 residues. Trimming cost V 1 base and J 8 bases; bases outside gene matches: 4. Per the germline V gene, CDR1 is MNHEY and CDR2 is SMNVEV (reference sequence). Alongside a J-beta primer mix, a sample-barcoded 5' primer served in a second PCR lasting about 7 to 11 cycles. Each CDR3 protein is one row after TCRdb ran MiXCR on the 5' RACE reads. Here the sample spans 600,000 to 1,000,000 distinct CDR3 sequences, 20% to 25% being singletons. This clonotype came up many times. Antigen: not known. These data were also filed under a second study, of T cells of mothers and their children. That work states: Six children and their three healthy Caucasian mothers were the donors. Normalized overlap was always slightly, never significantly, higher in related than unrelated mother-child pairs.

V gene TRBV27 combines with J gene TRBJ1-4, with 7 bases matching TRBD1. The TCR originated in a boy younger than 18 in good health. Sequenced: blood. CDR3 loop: CASSLWQGDEKLFF. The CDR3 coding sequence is TGTGCCAGCAGTTTATGGCAGGGGGACGAAAAACTGTTTTTT.